A single T cell receptor (beta chain) is shown here with its context. Its antigen is not known. These data come from a study of STAT5B mutations in CD4+ large granular lymphocyte leukemia. The assay was run at survey level. Produced via immunoSEQ multiplex PCR; TCRdb's table is partial and in-frame only. The repertoire holds 25,000 to 35,000 clones, with roughly 77% as singletons. Study-level findings and limits: CD4-sorted patient repertoires seemed more clonal than healthy CD4+ repertoires. No patients shared main leukemic clonotypes, though roughly 23% appeared at low frequency elsewhere.

Specimen: CD4+ T cells from blood buffy coats. The receptor comes from a human donor in good health.

The CDR3 protein is CASSWGGQNTEAFF. The DNA of the CDR3 is TGTGCCAGCAGTTGGGGCGGACAGAACACTGAAGCTTTCTTT. This chain connects TRBV6-6 to TRBJ1-1; D possibly corresponds to TRBD1 (5 bases). V lost 4 bases to trimming and J lost 1 base, with 10 bases between them. The CDR3 loop spans 14 amino acids. Germline CDR1 is MNHNY and CDR2 is SVGAGI (reference sequence).